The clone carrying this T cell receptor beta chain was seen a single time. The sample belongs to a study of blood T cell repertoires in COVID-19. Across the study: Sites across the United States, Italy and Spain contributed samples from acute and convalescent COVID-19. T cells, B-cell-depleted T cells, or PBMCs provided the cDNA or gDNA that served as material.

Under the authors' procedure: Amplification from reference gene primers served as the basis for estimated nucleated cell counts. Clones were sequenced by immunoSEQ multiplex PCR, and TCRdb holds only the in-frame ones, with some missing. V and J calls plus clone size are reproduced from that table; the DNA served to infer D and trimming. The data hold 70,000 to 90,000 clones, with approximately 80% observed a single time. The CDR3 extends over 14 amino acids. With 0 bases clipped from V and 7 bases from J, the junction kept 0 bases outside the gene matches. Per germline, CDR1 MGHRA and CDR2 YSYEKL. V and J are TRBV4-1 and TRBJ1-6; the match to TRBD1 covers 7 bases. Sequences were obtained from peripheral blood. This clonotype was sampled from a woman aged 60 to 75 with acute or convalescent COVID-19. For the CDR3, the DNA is TGCGCCAGCAGCCAAGACAGGGGGAATTCACCCCTCCACTTT. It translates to CASSQDRGNSPLHF.